This T cell receptor beta chain was identified in a study of OX40 agonist ivuxolimab in advanced cancers. In the case of this clone: Its antigen is not identified.

Profiled with immunoSEQ multiplex PCR; TCRdb holds only in-frame clones, not every one. The sample gives tens of thousands of clones, about 83% of which show up once; over 0.55% is in the top ten. Germline-derived CDR1 and CDR2 are SGHKS and YYEKEE (reference sequence). This CDR3 contains 15 residues. V was clipped by 4 bases and J by 0 bases, with 13 bases between them. Study observations and caveats: Normalized expansion of T-cell clones was also low for some nonresponders.

The chain employs TRBV5-5 and TRBJ1-1; D is possibly TRBD1 (5 bases). This receptor was obtained from an adult with an advanced solid tumor such as melanoma, head and neck, liver or kidney cancer. Sequencing was performed on CD4+ or CD8+ T cells sorted from blood, taken in a trial of the OX40 agonist ivuxolimab. The CDR3 DNA reads as TGTGCCAGCAGCCCTGCGGGGGGGATGAACACTGAAGCTTTCTTT. This gives the protein CASSPAGGMNTEAFF.